Following are 22 T cell receptor beta chains from one sample sequenced in a study of tumor-infiltrating lymphocytes in primary liver carcinoma. From unsorted bulk tissue weighing roughly 18-31 mg, DNA and RNA were co-extracted. A constant-region primer primed TCR beta cDNA synthesis from 450 to 550 ng of total RNA. ARM-PCR, slightly modified, supplied the TCR beta libraries through three nested multiplex PCR rounds. TRBV1-TRBV30 forward primers and a C-beta reverse primer were used in the first two PCR rounds, which each ran for about 10 cycles. TCRdb analysed the multiplex PCR reads with MiXCR anew, one entry per CDR3 protein. In the table there are approximately 190,000 distinct CDR3 sequences, about 82% of which are singletons. Source material: tumor tissue from primary liver carcinoma. All receptors come from a man between 40 and 49 years old with primary liver carcinoma and hepatitis B virus infection.

DNA for the CDR3: TGCAGCGTTGAAAGAACAGGGGGCAAAGATACGCAGTATTTT. This gives the protein CSVERTGGKDTQYF. This chain joins TRBV29-1 and TRBJ2-3; 9 positions agree with TRBD1. The germline V gene has CDR1 SQVTM and CDR2 ANQGSEA. The CDR3 runs to 14 residues. V gave up 2 bases and J gave up 5 bases; unmatched junction bases: 5.

Concerning this clonotype: A junction boundary mismatches the germline segment, possibly from a read error. This rearrangement joins TRBV5-6 to TRBJ2-7; D gene uncertain. This CDR3 spans 14 amino acids. Germline assignment: CDR1 SGHDT and CDR2 YYEEEE. Here the CDR3 reads CASSVRSRVYGQYF. The CDR3 DNA reads as TGTGCAAGCAGCGTCCGATCGAGAGTCTACGGGCAGTACTTC.

This clonotype came up a few times. One junction end does not reproduce the germline sequence, and a read error may be involved. The chain joins TRBV11-3 to TRBJ2-1; D call uncertain. Per the germline V gene, CDR1 is SGHNT and CDR2 is YENEEA. This CDR3 region has 14 residues. CDR3: CASSIGVSNNEQFF. CDR3 nucleotides: TGTGCCAGCAGCATAGGAGTCTCGAACAATGAGCAGTTCTTT.

As concerns this clonotype: A read error may account for a junction end that differs from germline. DNA for the CDR3: TGTGTCAGCAGCTCAGGGCAAGGGAGAGCGGTCGGGGAGCTCTTTTTT. It translates to CVSSSGQGRAVGELFF. The chain recombines TRBV12-3 or TRBV12-4 with TRBJ2-2; D tentatively fits TRBD1 or TRBD2 (5 bases each). This CDR3 region has 16 residues.

To note about this clonotype: At one end the junction does not follow the germline gene, possibly because of a read error. The chain combines TRBV29-1 with TRBJ1-1; D gene unclear. The CDR3 is 12 residues long. Germline V gives CDR1 SQVTM, CDR2 ANQGSEA. CDR3 sequence (DNA): TGCAGCGTTGAATTCGGGGTCACTGAAACTTTCTTT. Translating it yields CSVEFGVTETFF.

The rearrangement uses TRBV29-1 and TRBJ2-7; D is uncertain. The CDR3 sequence is 12 residues long. Germline V CDR1 and CDR2: SQVTM, ANQGSEA. Trimming took off 7 bases at V and 10 bases at J, with 20 bases between the two ends. The CDR3 coding sequence is TGCAGCGCGAGTTGGGGTAATCATGAACAGTACTTC. This translates into CSASWGNHEQYF.

Worth noting for this clonotype: This may come from a read error, since a much larger clone is one base off. The chain joins TRBV28 to TRBJ1-3; TRBD1 might be the D (5 bases). Germline CDR1 reads MDHEN; CDR2 reads SYDVKM. This CDR3 has 15 amino acids. V lost 2 bases to trimming and J lost 4 bases, with 12 bases between them. CDR3 bases: TGTGCCAGCAGTTTAGGGGCCGCGGTAGGAAACACCATATATTTT. This translates into CASSLGAAVGNTIYF.

A note on this clonotype: The junction departs from germline at one end; a sequencing error may be responsible. V usage is TRBV11-3 and J usage is TRBJ1-5; D may be TRBD1 (5 bases). CDR1 and CDR2 (germline): SGHNT, YENEEA. The CDR3 loop spans 15 amino acids. Here the CDR3 DNA reads TGTACCAGCAACTTAGATCTGGGGGTGGTTCAGCCCCAGCATTTT. Protein product: CTSNLDLGVVQPQHF.

Notes on this clonotype: At one end the junction does not follow the germline gene, possibly because of a read error. This rearrangement joins TRBV5-4 to TRBJ2-2, with a possible D match to TRBD1 (6 bases). Germline assignment: CDR1 SGHNT and CDR2 YYREEE (reference sequence). The CDR3 extends over 14 amino acids. The CDR3 sequence is CTSRPGVNTGELFF. CDR3 in DNA: TGTACCAGCAGGCCAGGGGTGAATACCGGGGAGCTGTTTTTT.

This clonotype was seen at least ten times. The gene calls are TRBV18 and TRBJ1-1; D remains unclear. V gave up 2 bases and J gave up 5 bases, with 6 bases separating them. From germline, CDR1 is KGHSH and CDR2 LQKENI. CDR3 length equals 12 residues. The CDR3 is CASSPGWTEAFF. CDR3 coding DNA: TGTGCCAGCTCACCAGGGTGGACTGAAGCTTTCTTT. The variable domain in full, with the rest retrieved from reference TRBV18 and TRBJ1-1, is NAGVMQNPRHLVRRRGQEARLRCSPMKGHSHVYWYRQLPEEGLKFMVYLQKENIIDESGMPKERFSAEFPKEGPSILRIQQVVRGDSAAYFCASSPGWTEAFFGQGTRLTVV.

A word on this clonotype: The conserved final phenylalanine or tryptophan is absent from the CDR3, which likely points to a read error. The limits of the CDR3 on the DNA are not certain, so only TCRdb's listed CDR3 is given. The V call is TRBV11-2, the J call TRBJ2-7; the DNA was not used to check the table's D call, TRBD1. Germline loops: CDR1 SGHAT, CDR2 FQNNGV. Ends included, the CDR3 has 15 residues. The CDR3 is CASSLRWTGENEHCI.

The chain combines TRBV29-1 with TRBJ2-5; D might be TRBD1 (5 bases). The V gene's germline CDR1 is SQVTM and CDR2 ANQGSEA. The CDR3 has 14 residues. Trimming removed 0 bases at V and 7 bases at J, with 15 bases between. CDR3 amino acids: CSVEDVGQGMTQYF. The DNA of the CDR3 is TGCAGCGTTGAAGATGTAGGACAAGGAATGACCCAGTACTTC.

V usage is TRBV11-2 and J usage is TRBJ2-3; possibly TRBD2 for D (6 bases). V was shortened by 4 bases and J by 6 bases, with 20 bases between the two germline ends. Germline V gene data show CDR1 as SGHAT and CDR2 as FQNNGV. The CDR3 spans 16 residues. The CDR3: CASSSRGLAEVDTQYF. The CDR3 DNA follows: TGTGCCAGCAGCTCCCGGGGATTAGCGGAAGTGGATACGCAGTATTTT.

This clonotype was recorded once. At one boundary the junction diverges from the germline segment, which might be a read error. The rearrangement uses TRBV29-1 and TRBJ1-1; D not certain. The CDR3 runs to 11 residues. In germline, CDR1 is SQVTM, CDR2 ANQGSEA. CDR3 DNA sequence: TGTAGCATTGAGTCGAACACTGAAGCTTTCTTT. Protein: CSIESNTEAFF.

About this clonotype: A junction end diverges from the germline sequence, so it may reflect a read error. The CDR3 nucleotides read TGTACCAGGAGCAGGGTCTGGGACACTGAAGCTTTCTTT. It encodes CTRSRVWDTEAFF. The chain carries TRBV6-1 and TRBJ1-1, with D tentatively TRBD1 (5 bases). CDR1 MNHNS and CDR2 SASEGT come from the germline V gene. The CDR3 loop spans 13 amino acids.

This clonotype is classed as medium-sized. J is TRBJ2-7 and V is TRBV6-1, with 7 bases aligning to TRBD1. The germline V gene has CDR1 MNHNS and CDR2 SASEGT. V was pared by 7 bases and J by 1 base, with 4 bases of the junction left unmatched. CDR3 length: 13 residues. CDR3 amino acids: CASTRTGSYEQYF. The CDR3 region has the DNA TGTGCCAGCACCCGGACAGGTTCCTACGAGCAGTACTTC.

The chain couples TRBV5-4 to TRBJ2-1; TRBD2 is a possible D gene (5 bases). This CDR3 region has 13 residues. CDR1 is SGHNT and CDR2 is YYREEE in the germline V gene (reference sequence). Written as DNA, the CDR3 is TGTACCACGACTATCAGGAGACCCAATGAGCAGTTCTTC. This translates into CTTTIRRPNEQFF.

Concerning this clonotype itself: No conserved phenylalanine or tryptophan ends this CDR3, so it is likely a read error. V usage is TRBV11-2 and J usage is TRBJ2-7; D possibly corresponds to TRBD1 (5 bases). CDR3 length: 14 residues. Germline CDR1 SGHAT, CDR2 FQNNGV. In DNA, the CDR3 is TGTGCCAGCAGCTTTAACAGGAACTCCTACAAGCAGTACTAC. Translating it yields CASSFNRNSYKQYY.

This chain links TRBV6-2 or TRBV6-3 with TRBJ2-1; D might be TRBD1 (6 bases). V was cut by 6 bases and J by 13 bases, with 16 bases left in between. This CDR3 has 12 residues. Germline V lookup: CDR1 MNHEY, CDR2 SVGEGT. The CDR3 spells CASRTGQGYQFF. CDR3 DNA sequence: TGTGCCAGCAGAACAGGGCAAGGTTACCAGTTCTTC.

This clonotype was counted once. At one end the junction does not follow the germline gene, possibly because of a read error. V usage is TRBV28 and J usage is TRBJ1-2; D call uncertain. This CDR3 is 13 amino acids long. Germline V gives CDR1 MDHEN, CDR2 SYDVKM. This CDR3 reads CASSLMVSYVYSF. CDR3 nucleotides: TGTGCCAGCAGTTTAATGGTCAGCTATGTCTACAGCTTC.

As for this clonotype: A much larger clone is a single base away; this may be a read error. This chain links TRBV24-1 with TRBJ1-5, with 8 bases matching TRBD1. From germline, CDR1 is KGHDR and CDR2 SFDVKD. The CDR3 consists of 16 residues. This chain's CDR3 is CATSEPGGKGNQPQLF. The CDR3 bases are TGTGCCACCAGTGAACCAGGGGGCAAGGGCAATCAGCCCCAGCTTTTT.

Only one count was recorded for this clonotype. This rearrangement joins TRBV4-1 to TRBJ2-5; perhaps TRBD2 as D (6 bases). Germline V gene sequence: CDR1 MGHRA, CDR2 YSYEKL. V lost 4 bases and J 13 bases, leaving 22 bases between the germline ends. The CDR3 contains 14 residues. CDR3 residues: CASSLTGEQETPYF. CDR3 in DNA: TGCGCCAGCAGCCTTACGGGGGAACAAGAGACTCCGTACTTC.